This T cell receptor (beta chain) came from a study of T cells after yellow fever vaccination. This CDR3 spans 12 amino acids. V was trimmed by 0 bases and J by 6 bases, leaving 6 bases between them. Germline V gene sequence: CDR1 KGHSH, CDR2 LQKENI. The sample holds a few counts of this clonotype. Its antigen is still unknown. Study-wide results and limits: Clonotypes shared by both compartments, CD4 and CD8, made up a small share.

The authors made TCR cDNA by 5'RACE template switching, adding a universal primer site and UMIs. One entry per CDR3 protein results from TCRdb running MiXCR on the 5' RACE reads. The data hold hundreds of thousands of distinct CDR3 sequences, with around 12% observed a single time. Material: CD4+ T cells sorted from PBMCs, obtained 15 days after the yellow fever booster vaccination. J is TRBJ2-7 and V is TRBV18, with a possible D match to TRBD2 (6 bases). This TCR derives from a man in his late teens or twenties who received the YFV17D yellow fever vaccine. The CDR3 here is CASSPPGGEQYV. The CDR3 DNA reads as TGTGCCAGCTCACCACCGGGAGGCGAGCAGTACGTC.